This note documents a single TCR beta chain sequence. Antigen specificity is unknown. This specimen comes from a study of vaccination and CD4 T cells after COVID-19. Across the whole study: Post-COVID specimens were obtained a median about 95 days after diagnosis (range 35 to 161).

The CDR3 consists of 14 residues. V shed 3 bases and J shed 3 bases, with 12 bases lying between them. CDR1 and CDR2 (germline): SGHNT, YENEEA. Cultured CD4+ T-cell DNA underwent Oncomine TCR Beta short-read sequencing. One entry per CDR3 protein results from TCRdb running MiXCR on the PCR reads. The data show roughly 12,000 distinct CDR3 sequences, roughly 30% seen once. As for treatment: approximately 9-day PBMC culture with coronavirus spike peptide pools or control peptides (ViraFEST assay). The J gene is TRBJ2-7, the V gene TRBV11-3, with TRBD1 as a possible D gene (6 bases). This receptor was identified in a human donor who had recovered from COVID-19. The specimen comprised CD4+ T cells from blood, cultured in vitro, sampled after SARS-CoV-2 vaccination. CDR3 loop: CASSLNQGSYEQYF. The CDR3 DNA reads TGTGCCAGCAGCTTGAATCAGGGGAGCTACGAGCAGTACTTC.